This TCR beta chain stems from a study of blood T cell repertoires in COVID-19 (dated by TCRdb to the early 2020s). Some background on the complete study: Samples covering the acute and convalescent phases of COVID-19 were provided by collaborators in the United States, Italy and Spain. The prospective study material was composed of cDNA or gDNA derived from T cells, B-cell-depleted T cells, or PBMCs. Deeply sampled blood TCRbeta repertoires from subjects exposed to, actively infected with, or recovered from COVID-19 were included in the dataset. The repertoires were released in a freely available public database intended as a resource for research on the immune response to SARS-CoV-2. Samples were obtained from the ongoing ImmuneRACE study (first 160 participants) and from about 1,300 subjects provided by 6 global collaborators. Sample metadata almost always included a de-identified subject ID, COVID-19 status, age in years and sex. Where available, HLA class I and class II types were taken from metadata supplied by the sample provider and were not determined by assay-based typing. Findings and caveats that apply to the study as a whole: How much clinical and demographic metadata was included differed by source and by participant, and the metadata was provided uncurated.

The immunoSEQ Assay, a bias-controlled multiplex PCR, was used to amplify TCRbeta CDR3 regions from genomic DNA. Concerning the study's data processing: Nucleated cell counts per sample were estimated from amplification of reference gene primers within the assay. To quantify the absolute abundance of each unique TCRbeta CDR3 rearrangement, sequence reads were collapsed and filtered. For each sample, productive Simpson clonality was calculated by taking the square root of Simpson's diversity index across productive rearrangements. The table comes from immuneACCESS by way of TCRdb, which keeps in-frame sequences with V and J called. Part of the clones is missing from these tables; in studies checked, under half for an unresolved V gene and the rest for unknown reasons. From that table come the V and J calls and clone size; the DNA was used to work out D and trimming. Present in this sample are 350,000 to 400,000 clones, 88% of which were seen just once. The leading ten clones occupy around 0.97% of the sample.

With respect to this clone: Its recognized antigen is unknown. No quality values exist for individual bases; no much larger clone is one base distant.

Enrolling through a virtual design, the prospective study's participants ranged in age from about 18 to 100 years and lived across around 25 United States geographic areas. Cohort assignment in the prospective study relied on participant-reported clinical history from a screening survey and a study questionnaire. Each participant in the prospective study had whole blood, serum and a nasopharyngeal or oropharyngeal swab collected by mobile phlebotomists. Participants in the prospective study had the option to provide additional blood draws and questionnaires over a roughly two-month period. Before DNA extraction, prospective study blood samples were shipped either frozen or at room temperature. V is clipped by 3 bases and J by 4 bases, and the sequence between their germline boundaries is 13 bases long. Reading the germline V gene gives CDR1 MNHNS and CDR2 SASEGT. From the cysteine up to the phenylalanine, the CDR3 has a length of 15 residues. Just the 45-base CDR3 DNA is kept, in frame starting at base 1.

The TCR comes from a woman aged 25 to 39 with acute COVID-19. The chain was built from TRBV6-1 and TRBJ2-1, and perhaps TRBD1 as D gene, on 6 matching bases. Sequenced material: PBMCs or T cells enriched from blood (not recorded which). The DNA sequence is TGTGCCAGCAGTGAGTCGAGGCAGGGGTACAATGAGCAGTTCTTC. Its protein is CASSESRQGYNEQFF.